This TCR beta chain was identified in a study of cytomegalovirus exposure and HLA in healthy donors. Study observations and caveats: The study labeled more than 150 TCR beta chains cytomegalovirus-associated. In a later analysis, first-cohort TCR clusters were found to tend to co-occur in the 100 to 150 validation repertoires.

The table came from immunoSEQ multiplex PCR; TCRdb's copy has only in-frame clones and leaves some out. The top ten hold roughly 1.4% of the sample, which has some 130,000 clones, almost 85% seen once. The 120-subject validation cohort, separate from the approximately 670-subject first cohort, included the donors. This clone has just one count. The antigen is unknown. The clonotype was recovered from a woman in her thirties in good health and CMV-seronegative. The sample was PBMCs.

The CDR3 sequence is CASSEVAGLATGELFF. DNA for the CDR3: TGTGCCAGCAGTGAAGTAGCGGGGCTGGCTACCGGGGAGCTGTTTTTT. The gene calls are TRBV2 and TRBJ2-2; TRBD2 agrees at 8 bases. The CDR3 is 16 amino acids. With 1 base clipped from V and 5 bases from J, the junction kept 6 bases outside the gene matches. Germline V gives CDR1 SNHLY, CDR2 FYNNEI. The variable domain in full, completed from reference TRBV2 and TRBJ2-2, reads EPEVTQTPSHQVTQMGQEVILRCVPISNHLYFYWYRQILGQKVEFLVSFYNNEISEKSEIFDDQFSVERPDGSNFTLKIRSTKLEDSAMYFCASSEVAGLATGELFFGEGSRLTVL.